The 31 T cell receptor beta chains given below trace back to one sample, sequenced in a study of T cell therapy after organ transplantation. The antigens these receptors bind are not known. Measured with immunoSEQ multiplex PCR; TCRdb has only the in-frame clones, and not every one. Here the sample spans 51,000 or so clones, 94% being singletons. The source was CD8+ T cells from blood, collected before autologous CMV-specific T cell therapy. The receptors come from a human patient who had received a solid organ transplant and had CMV disease.

V is TRBV27 and J is TRBJ2-7; TRBD2 agrees at 11 bases. V shed 6 bases and J 3 bases; nucleotides not matched to a gene: 7. Germline V gives CDR1 MNHEY, CDR2 SMNVEV (reference sequence). CDR3 length equals 15 residues. CDR3 protein: CASSRRLAGHYEQYF. CDR3 DNA sequence: TGTGCCAGCAGCCGTAGACTAGCGGGACACTACGAGCAGTACTTC.

This clone has only one observation. The chain is built from TRBV9 and TRBJ2-7; D is possibly TRBD2 (6 bases). The germline CDR1 and CDR2 sequences are SGDLS and YYNGEE. With 0 bases removed from V and 3 bases from J, the gap between germline ends came to 7 bases. CDR3 length equals 13 residues. The CDR3 nucleotides are TGTGCCAGCAGCGTAGGGGGGGACTACGAGCAGTACTTC. This gives the protein CASSVGGDYEQYF.

Points on this clone: Other DNA sequences of this sample code for an identical CDR3. The chain links TRBV27 to TRBJ2-7, with TRBD2 matching 9 bases. The CDR3 is 15 amino acids. Per germline, CDR1 MNHEY and CDR2 SMNVEV (reference sequence). The ends lost 0 bases at V and 2 bases at J; junction bases unmatched: 2. In DNA form, the CDR3 reads TGTGCCAGCAGTTTATCTAGCGGGAGAACCTACGAGCAGTACTTC. Its translation: CASSLSSGRTYEQYF.

V gene TRBV5-4 combines with J gene TRBJ1-5, with D possibly being TRBD1 (5 bases). This CDR3 region has 14 residues. V shed 1 base and J shed 2 bases, with 7 bases lying between them. Per germline, CDR1 SGHNT and CDR2 YYREEE (reference sequence). The CDR3 DNA follows: TGTGCCAGCAGCTTGTCGGGGGGCAATCAGCCCCAGCATTTT. Its protein is CASSLSGGNQPQHF. Filled out from reference TRBV5-4 and TRBJ1-5, the complete variable domain reads ETGVTQSPTHLIKTRGQQVTLRCSSQSGHNTVSWYQQALGQGPQFIFQYYREEENGRGNFPPRFSGLQFPNYSSELNVNALELDDSALYLCASSLSGGNQPQHFGDGTRLSIL.

V usage is TRBV7-6 and J usage is TRBJ2-3, with 8 nucleotides matching TRBD2. Trimming took 2 bases from V and 3 from J; bases not matched to a gene: 4. The germline gives CDR1 SGHVS, CDR2 FNYEAQ. CDR3 length equals 15 residues. CDR3 bases: TGTGCCAGCAGCTTACGCGGCGGGAGGACAGATACGCAGTATTTT. Its translation is CASSLRGGRTDTQYF.

The V gene is TRBV6-5, the J gene TRBJ2-5, with D perhaps TRBD2 (6 bases). TRBJ2-7 explains the end of the DNA better; the J call may be wrong. The CDR3 has 13 residues. Germline loops: CDR1 MNHEY, CDR2 SVGAGI. The CDR3 spells CASSYSTGDEQYF. DNA of the CDR3: TGTGCCAGCAGTTACTCGACGGGGGACGAGCAGTACTTC.

This sequence joins TRBV7-2 and TRBJ2-3, with a weak D call TRBD1 (6 bases). Germline CDR1 reads SGHTA; CDR2 reads FQGNSA. The CDR3 spans 13 residues. Trimming took 5 bases from V and 0 from J, leaving 6 bases between them. CDR3 region: CASSTGSTDTQYF. The CDR3 nucleotides are TGTGCCAGCAGCACAGGGAGCACAGATACGCAGTATTTT.

The chain uses TRBV4-1 and TRBJ2-3, with D possibly matching TRBD2 (5 bases). Deletions cut 1 base from V and 9 bases from J, with 20 bases between. Germline CDR1 reads MGHRA; CDR2 reads YSYEKL. This CDR3 is built from 16 residues. In DNA form, the CDR3 reads TGCGCCAGCAGCCAAGTAGAAGAGGGCGCTTTGGGGACGCAGTATTTT. It yields the protein CASSQVEEGALGTQYF.

This chain joins TRBV6-1 and TRBJ2-7, with D possibly matching TRBD1 (5 bases). Per the germline V gene, CDR1 is MNHNS and CDR2 is SASEGT. Between the trimmed V and J ends, which lost 3 bases and 5 bases, there was a span of 8 bases. This CDR3 region has 12 residues. This chain's CDR3 is CASSDLGDEQYF. CDR3 sequence (DNA): TGTGCCAGCAGTGATTTAGGGGACGAGCAGTACTTC.

The genes are TRBV4-1 and TRBJ1-1; unclear D gene. This CDR3 has 15 residues. Germline V gene sequence: CDR1 MGHRA, CDR2 YSYEKL. Trimming removed 6 bases at V and 0 bases at J, with 14 bases between. CDR3 in amino acids: CASSRTLSLNTEAFF. In DNA, the CDR3 is TGCGCCAGCAGTCGTACCCTGTCTTTGAACACTGAAGCTTTCTTT.

With respect to this clone: The same CDR3 also results from other DNA sequences found in this sample. The chain combines TRBV7-9 with TRBJ1-5; no definite D call. This CDR3 comprises 12 residues. The V gene's germline CDR1 is SEHNR and CDR2 FQNEAQ (reference sequence). V lost 2 bases to trimming and J lost 3 bases, with 2 bases between them. The CDR3 loop is CASSLSNQPQHF. DNA for the CDR3: TGTGCCAGCAGCTTATCCAATCAGCCCCAGCATTTT.

This clone was counted only a few times. This specimen includes other DNA sequences encoding the same CDR3. The CDR3 DNA reads as TGTGCCAGCAGTTACTCAGGGGGCACTGAAGCTTTCTTT. Protein sequence: CASSYSGGTEAFF. The V gene is TRBV6-5, the J gene TRBJ1-1; possible D gene TRBD1, 6 bases. The germline V gene has CDR1 MNHEY and CDR2 SVGAGI. Deletions cut 0 bases from V and 4 bases from J, with 6 bases between. The CDR3 totals 13 residues.

The V gene is TRBV6-5, the J gene TRBJ1-3; perhaps TRBD1 as D (5 bases). CDR3 size: 16 residues. The germline gives CDR1 MNHEY, CDR2 SVGAGI. V was shortened by 0 bases and J by 0 bases, with 9 bases between the two germline ends. CDR3: CASSYSGGVSGNTIYF. The DNA of the CDR3 is TGTGCCAGCAGTTACTCGGGGGGGGTCTCTGGAAACACCATATATTTT.

Details on this clone: Distinct nucleotide sequences in the sample also encode this CDR3. This sequence joins TRBV5-4 and TRBJ1-3; tentative D call: TRBD1 (6 bases). The CDR3 covers 14 residues. Germline V gene data show CDR1 as SGHNT and CDR2 as YYREEE (reference sequence). V was clipped by 4 bases and J by 0 bases, with 8 bases between them. As DNA, the CDR3 is TGTGCCAGCAGCCTAGGGGGCTCTGGAAACACCATATATTTT. Protein: CASSLGGSGNTIYF.

This clone has just one count. The chain combines TRBV21-1 with TRBJ1-2. TRBV21-1 is reported as a pseudogene. This CDR3 is 15 amino acids long. CDR3 sequence (DNA): TGTGCCAGCACCCTCGGGCGGGGAATAAGCTATGGCTACACCTTC. It translates to CASTLGRGISYGYTF.

The rearrangement joins TRBV5-1 to TRBJ2-7, with 10 bases aligning to TRBD2. The V gene's germline CDR1 is SGHRS and CDR2 YFSETQ. The CDR3 spans 15 residues. J lost 2 bases, V lost 5 bases, and 7 bases had no gene match. The CDR3 spells CASREGLAEAYEQYF. The CDR3 DNA sequence: TGCGCCAGCAGGGAAGGACTAGCGGAAGCCTACGAGCAGTACTTC.

This sequence joins TRBV11-2 and TRBJ2-7; no clear D gene. V was cut by 0 bases and J by 2 bases, with 8 bases left in between. The CDR3 totals 14 residues. Germline CDR1 and CDR2: SGHAT and FQNNGV. The CDR3 is CASSLEPGTYEQYF. The CDR3 nucleotides read TGTGCCAGCAGCTTAGAACCGGGCACCTACGAGCAGTACTTC.

The chain employs TRBV6-5 and TRBJ2-7, with no clear D. The V gene's germline CDR1 is MNHEY and CDR2 SVGAGI. This CDR3 has 11 amino acids. Between the trimmed V and J ends, which lost 1 base and 7 bases, there was a span of 5 bases. DNA of the CDR3: TGTGCCAGCAGTTACTGGGAAGAGCAGTACTTC. Its protein product is CASSYWEEQYF.

The V and J genes are TRBV4-1 and TRBJ2-1; TRBD2 matches at 9 bases. Germline V gives CDR1 MGHRA, CDR2 YSYEKL. This CDR3 has 15 amino acids. J lost 7 bases, V lost 1 base, and 5 bases had no gene match. Here the CDR3 DNA reads TGCGCCAGCAGCCAAGCCGCGGGAGGGCGTAATGAGCAGTTCTTC. Protein: CASSQAAGGRNEQFF.

V is TRBV27 and J is TRBJ1-5; 10 positions agree with TRBD1. V lost 6 bases to trimming and J lost 4 bases; unmatched junction nucleotides: 6. CDR3 length: 15 residues. Germline V gene data show CDR1 as MNHEY and CDR2 as SMNVEV (reference sequence). CDR3 loop: CASSEGTGVNQPQHF. The CDR3 coding sequence is TGTGCCAGCAGCGAAGGGACAGGGGTTAATCAGCCCCAGCATTTT.

A word on this clone: This sample includes further DNA sequences coding for the same CDR3. V gene TRBV9 combines with J gene TRBJ1-6; no reliable D call. This CDR3 comprises 12 residues. The V end was cut by 3 bases, the J end by 6 bases, with 4 bases between. Germline V gene data show CDR1 as SGDLS and CDR2 as YYNGEE. The CDR3 DNA reads as TGTGCCAGCAGCGCTCTTAATTCACCCCTCCACTTT. Amino acids: CASSALNSPLHF.

The V call is TRBV10-3, the J call TRBJ2-5; no clear D. The CDR3 extends over 11 amino acids. The ends were cut back, 0 bases at V and 10 bases at J, with 6 bases in the middle. Germline lookup yields CDR1 ENHRY and CDR2 SYGVKD. The CDR3 here is CAISESGGQYF. CDR3 in DNA: TGTGCCATCAGTGAGTCTGGTGGCCAGTACTTC.

The J gene is TRBJ2-3, the V gene TRBV7-9; D not certain. Germline V gene data show CDR1 as SEHNR and CDR2 as FQNEAQ (reference sequence). V was pared by 2 bases and J by 2 bases, with 17 bases between. CDR3 size: 17 residues. The CDR3 sequence: CASSLLTASLFTDTQYF. The CDR3 nucleotides read TGTGCCAGCAGCTTACTCACAGCCTCTCTATTCACAGATACGCAGTATTTT.

This chain connects TRBV5-6 to TRBJ2-7; TRBD1 aligns across 8 bases. Germline assignment: CDR1 SGHDT and CDR2 YYEEEE. Trimming removed 4 bases from V and 6 bases from J; junction bases left unmatched: 18. The CDR3 has 17 residues. This chain's CDR3 is CASSPESGGGLGGEQYF. The CDR3 bases are TGTGCCAGCAGCCCTGAGTCAGGGGGCGGCCTAGGAGGCGAGCAGTACTTC.

This chain uses TRBV4-1 with TRBJ2-1; the D is unclear. Germline V gene lookup returns CDR1 MGHRA and CDR2 YSYEKL. There are 12 residues in the CDR3. V lost 3 bases and J 8 bases, leaving 8 bases between the germline ends. The CDR3 region is CASSQGRDEQFF. In nucleotides, the CDR3 is TGCGCCAGCAGCCAGGGTCGCGATGAGCAGTTCTTC.

This chain joins TRBV10-3 and TRBJ2-3; 9 bases are shared with TRBD2. There are 17 residues in the CDR3. Per germline, CDR1 ENHRY and CDR2 SYGVKD. Germline trimming cut 1 base from V and 0 bases from J; bases unmatched to any gene: 5. The CDR3 DNA reads as TGTGCCATCAGTGAGTTTGCGGGAGGGGCTAGCACAGATACGCAGTATTTT. It is translated as CAISEFAGGASTDTQYF.

The chain recombines TRBV2 with TRBJ1-2; 8 bases fit TRBD1. Losses at the gene ends were 0 bases for V and 2 bases for J; bases not matched to a gene: 8. This CDR3 is 17 amino acids long. Looked up from germline, CDR1 is SNHLY and CDR2 is FYNNEI. The CDR3 protein is CASSEAGEQGENYGYTF. CDR3 nucleotide sequence: TGTGCCAGCAGTGAAGCCGGGGAACAGGGGGAGAACTATGGCTACACCTTC.

The count of this clone is one. The chain carries TRBV6-1 and TRBJ2-3; no firm D call. From germline, CDR1 is MNHNS and CDR2 SASEGT. CDR3 length equals 12 residues. The V end lost 2 bases, the J end lost 2 bases, and 2 bases lay between the germline ends. The CDR3, as DNA: TGTGCCAGCAGTGAACCCACAGATACGCAGTATTTT. This gives the protein CASSEPTDTQYF.

The chain employs TRBV15 and TRBJ2-7, with TRBD1 matching over 7 bases. The ends lost 0 bases at V and 3 bases at J; junction bases unmatched: 11. The CDR3 contains 17 residues. The germline CDR1 and CDR2 sequences are LNHNV and YYDKDF (reference sequence). The CDR3 is CATSRDKGAGQLYEQYF. The CDR3 DNA is TGTGCCACCAGCAGAGATAAGGGGGCAGGACAACTCTACGAGCAGTACTTC.

The V and J genes are TRBV4-2 and TRBJ1-1; TRBD1 aligns across 7 bases. From germline, CDR1 is LGHNA and CDR2 YNFKEQ. With V trimmed by 1 base and J by 5 bases, 10 bases remained unmatched. The CDR3 extends over 16 amino acids. The CDR3 DNA is TGTGCCAGCAGCCAAGCGCAGGGGGACCTTGGGACTGAAGCTTTCTTT. It codes for CASSQAQGDLGTEAFF.

Only one count was recorded for this clone. This CDR3 is CASSSLGQGEDTQYF. The DNA for the CDR3 is TGTGCCAGCAGCTCCCTGGGACAGGGGGAAGATACGCAGTATTTT. This sequence joins TRBV13 and TRBJ2-3; 11 nucleotides align to TRBD1. Germline assignment: CDR1 PRHDT and CDR2 FYEKMQ (reference sequence). Unmatched junction bases numbered 5, after V lost 4 bases and J lost 5 bases. The CDR3 spans 15 residues. The full variable domain, completed using reference TRBV13 and TRBJ2-3, is AAGVIQSPRHLIKEKRETATLKCYPIPRHDTVYWYQQGPGQDPQFLISFYEKMQSDKGSIPDRFSAQQFSDYHSELNMSSLELGDSALYFCASSSLGQGEDTQYFGPGTRLTVL.